What follows are 20 T cell receptor beta chains derived from one specimen sequenced in a study of T cell responses to AZD1222 COVID-19 vaccine. Sequenced by immunoSEQ multiplex PCR; TCRdb stores in-frame clones only, minus some. The data contain 80,000 or so clones, roughly four fifths of them singletons. Material: peripheral blood, obtained on day 0 of AZD1222 vaccination. These receptors originate from an adult in good health.

The chain carries TRBV9 and TRBJ2-2; TRBD1 agrees at 7 bases. V dropped 1 base and J dropped 6; count of bases not matched to a gene: 9. The germline V gene has CDR1 SGDLS and CDR2 YYNGEE. The length of the CDR3 is 16 residues. CDR3 DNA: TGTGCCAGCAGCGTATTAGGTACAGGGGTTGCCGGGGAGCTGTTTTTT. This encodes CASSVLGTGVAGELFF. The full variable domain, in which reference TRBV9 and TRBJ2-2 provide the parts outside the CDR3, is DSGVTQTPKHLITATGQRVTLRCSPRSGDLSVYWYQQSLDQGLQFLIQYYNGEERAKGNILERFSAQQFPDLHSELNLSSLELGDSALYFCASSVLGTGVAGELFFGEGSRLTVL.

J is TRBJ2-1 and V is TRBV3-1 (or the pseudogene TRBV3-2); the D gene is possibly TRBD1 (7 bases). Trimming took off 2 bases at V and 7 bases at J, with 15 bases between the two ends. Germline V gene data show CDR1 as LGHDT and CDR2 as YNNKEL (reference sequence). There are 15 residues in the CDR3. The CDR3 bases are TGTGCCAGCAGCCAACAGGGGGGCCCTCGGAATGAGCAGTTCTTC. Translated: CASSQQGGPRNEQFF.

This chain connects TRBV7-2 to TRBJ2-5; 12 positions match TRBD2. The V gene end was trimmed by 4 bases and the J gene end by 5 bases; junction bases not matched to a gene: 5. This CDR3 has 15 amino acids. Germline V CDR1 and CDR2: SGHTA, FQGNSA. The chain's CDR3 is CASSSPSGGAETQYF. The CDR3 DNA is TGTGCCAGCAGCTCGCCTAGCGGGGGGGCCGAGACCCAGTACTTC.

The chain has TRBV27 and TRBJ2-1; TRBD1 aligns across 10 bases. J gave up 5 bases and V 5 bases, and 3 bases lay outside the gene matches. This CDR3 region has 14 residues. Germline V lookup: CDR1 MNHEY, CDR2 SMNVEV (reference sequence). CDR3 nucleotides: TGTGCCAGCAGTGATGGGACAGGGGACAATGAGCAGTTCTTC. Its translation is CASSDGTGDNEQFF.

This clone has a single count. The J gene is TRBJ1-2, the V gene TRBV27, with a tentative D call TRBD1 (5 bases). V lost 4 bases to trimming and J lost 8 bases, with 17 bases between them. CDR1 is MNHEY, CDR2 SMNVEV, per germline (reference sequence). The length of the CDR3 is 14 residues. The CDR3 sequence is CASSWNRDSGGYTF. CDR3 sequence (DNA): TGTGCCAGCAGTTGGAACCGGGACTCGGGGGGCTACACCTTC.

This CDR3 reads CASSEVPGAGELFF. CDR3 nucleotides: TGTGCCAGCAGTGAAGTTCCAGGAGCCGGGGAGCTGTTTTTT. The chain joins TRBV6-1 to TRBJ2-2, with D unclear. The CDR3 is 14 amino acids. Germline CDR1 MNHNS, CDR2 SASEGT. V was shortened by 1 base and J by 6 bases, with 9 bases between the two germline ends.

V and J are TRBV12-3 or TRBV12-4 and TRBJ2-7, with D perhaps TRBD1 or TRBD2 (5 bases each). The CDR3 sequence is 13 residues long. Trimming shortened V by 2 bases and J by 7 bases, and 12 bases separated the two germline ends. CDR3 region: CASSLTGTGEQYF. As DNA, the CDR3 is TGTGCCAGCAGTTTAACAGGCACGGGAGAGCAGTACTTC.

This clone has a handful of counts. The chain's CDR3 is CASSESKGGGLATRFSYEQYF. CDR3 coding DNA: TGCGCCAGCAGTGAGTCGAAGGGTGGGGGACTAGCGACCCGATTCTCCTACGAGCAGTACTTC. V and J are TRBV10-1 and TRBJ2-7, with 10 bases lining up with TRBD2. This CDR3 has 21 amino acids. Per the germline V gene, CDR1 is WNHNN and CDR2 is SYGVQD (reference sequence). The junction had 17 bases not matched to a gene; V was cut back by 0 bases and J by 0 bases.

The chain joins TRBV6-5 to TRBJ2-3; possibly TRBD1 for D (6 bases). There are 15 residues in the CDR3. From germline, CDR1 is MNHEY and CDR2 SVGAGI. V gave up 7 bases and J gave up 2 bases, with 16 bases separating them. The CDR3 DNA follows: TGTGCCAGCAAGACGCTGGGGGCCCACACAGATACGCAGTATTTT. It encodes CASKTLGAHTDTQYF.

The V call is TRBV15, the J call TRBJ2-1; D unresolved. Trimming took 3 bases from V and 0 from J, leaving 9 bases between them. Germline V gene data show CDR1 as LNHNV and CDR2 as YYDKDF (reference sequence). The CDR3 runs 15 residues. CDR3 in amino acids: CATSSGKSSYNEQFF. CDR3 bases: TGTGCCACCAGCAGTGGCAAATCCTCCTACAATGAGCAGTTCTTC.

The chain has TRBV7-6 and TRBJ1-5, with a possible D match to TRBD1 (6 bases). The CDR3 has 15 amino acids. Trimming took off 1 base at V and 6 bases at J, with 13 bases between the two ends. The germline V gene encodes CDR1 SGHVS and CDR2 FNYEAQ. CDR3 sequence: CASSLDGGRGQPQHF. CDR3 coding DNA: TGTGCCAGCAGCTTAGACGGGGGCAGGGGTCAGCCCCAGCATTTT.

V is TRBV12-3 or TRBV12-4 and J is TRBJ2-3; D not certain. The CDR3 consists of 13 residues. V shed 1 base and J shed 5 bases, with 7 bases lying between them. CDR3 coding DNA: TGTGCCAGCAGTTTAGGGGCGATAGATACGCAGTATTTT. It translates to CASSLGAIDTQYF.

Only one count was recorded for this clone. The chain carries TRBV2 and TRBJ1-2; the match to TRBD1 covers 9 bases. Germline CDR1 SNHLY, CDR2 FYNNEI. This CDR3 spans 15 amino acids. With V trimmed by 6 bases and J by 8 bases, 13 bases remained unmatched. This chain's CDR3 is CASSARDRARSGYTF. DNA of the CDR3: TGTGCCAGCAGCGCTAGGGACAGGGCTCGTTCGGGCTACACCTTC.

The chain couples TRBV27 to TRBJ1-5, with D tentatively TRBD1 (5 bases). The CDR3 is 15 residues long. V was shortened by 0 bases and J by 4 bases, with 10 bases between the two germline ends. Germline assignment: CDR1 MNHEY and CDR2 SMNVEV (reference sequence). CDR3 sequence (DNA): TGTGCCAGCAGTTTATCGCAGGGCCTAAATCAGCCCCAGCATTTT. Amino acids: CASSLSQGLNQPQHF.

This clone was found once. The rearrangement uses TRBV6-1 and TRBJ2-1; 10 bases align to TRBD2. CDR3 length equals 17 residues. Trimming removed 2 bases from V and 8 bases from J; junction bases left unmatched: 12. CDR1 and CDR2 from the germline V gene are MNHNS and SASEGT. The CDR3 sequence: CASSEQLSGTSVDEQFF. The DNA for the CDR3 is TGTGCCAGCAGTGAACAACTATCCGGGACTAGCGTCGATGAGCAGTTCTTC.

The chain couples TRBV2 to TRBJ1-2; possible D gene TRBD1, 6 bases. Germline-derived CDR1 and CDR2 are SNHLY and FYNNEI. Trimming removed 3 bases from V and 6 bases from J, with 20 bases in between. This CDR3 is built from 16 residues. CDR3 sequence reads: CASSERLGGEFDGYTF. The DNA for the CDR3 is TGTGCCAGCAGTGAGAGGTTAGGGGGTGAGTTCGATGGCTACACCTTC.

V is TRBV9 and J is TRBJ2-2; TRBD1 aligns across 8 bases. The CDR3 loop spans 17 amino acids. Germline CDR1 is SGDLS and CDR2 is YYNGEE. V gave up 1 base and J gave up 3 bases; unmatched junction bases: 8. The CDR3 here is CASSVRQGFSDTGELFF. The DNA of the CDR3 is TGTGCCAGCAGCGTAAGACAGGGGTTTTCGGACACCGGGGAGCTGTTTTTT.

This sequence joins TRBV5-1 and TRBJ1-2, with a possible D match to TRBD1 (5 bases). Trimming pared 4 bases from V and 8 bases from J, leaving 21 bases between. There are 15 residues in the CDR3. The germline V gene encodes CDR1 SGHRS and CDR2 YFSETQ. CDR3 in amino acids: CASSPGGGTIQGYTF. CDR3 coding DNA: TGCGCCAGCAGCCCCGGCGGGGGGACGATTCAGGGCTACACCTTC.

The V call is TRBV4-3, the J call TRBJ1-4, with D possibly TRBD1 on 5 matching bases. Looked up from germline, CDR1 is LGHNA and CDR2 is YSLEER. V lost 0 bases and J 7 bases, leaving 15 bases between the germline ends. The CDR3 consists of 16 residues. The CDR3 DNA follows: TGCGCCAGCAGCCAAGATCTGGGGGAGGCTGGTGAAAAACTGTTTTTT. Translating it yields CASSQDLGEAGEKLFF.

This chain links TRBV5-6 with TRBJ2-2; D assignment may be TRBD1 or TRBD2 (5 bases each). CDR1 and CDR2 from the germline V gene are SGHDT and YYEEEE. The V end lost 5 bases, the J end lost 4 bases, and 21 bases lay between the germline ends. The CDR3 runs 17 residues. The CDR3 spells CASSKRPGRTTTGELFF. The CDR3 bases are TGTGCCAGCAGTAAACGACCGGGACGAACAACCACCGGGGAGCTGTTTTTT.